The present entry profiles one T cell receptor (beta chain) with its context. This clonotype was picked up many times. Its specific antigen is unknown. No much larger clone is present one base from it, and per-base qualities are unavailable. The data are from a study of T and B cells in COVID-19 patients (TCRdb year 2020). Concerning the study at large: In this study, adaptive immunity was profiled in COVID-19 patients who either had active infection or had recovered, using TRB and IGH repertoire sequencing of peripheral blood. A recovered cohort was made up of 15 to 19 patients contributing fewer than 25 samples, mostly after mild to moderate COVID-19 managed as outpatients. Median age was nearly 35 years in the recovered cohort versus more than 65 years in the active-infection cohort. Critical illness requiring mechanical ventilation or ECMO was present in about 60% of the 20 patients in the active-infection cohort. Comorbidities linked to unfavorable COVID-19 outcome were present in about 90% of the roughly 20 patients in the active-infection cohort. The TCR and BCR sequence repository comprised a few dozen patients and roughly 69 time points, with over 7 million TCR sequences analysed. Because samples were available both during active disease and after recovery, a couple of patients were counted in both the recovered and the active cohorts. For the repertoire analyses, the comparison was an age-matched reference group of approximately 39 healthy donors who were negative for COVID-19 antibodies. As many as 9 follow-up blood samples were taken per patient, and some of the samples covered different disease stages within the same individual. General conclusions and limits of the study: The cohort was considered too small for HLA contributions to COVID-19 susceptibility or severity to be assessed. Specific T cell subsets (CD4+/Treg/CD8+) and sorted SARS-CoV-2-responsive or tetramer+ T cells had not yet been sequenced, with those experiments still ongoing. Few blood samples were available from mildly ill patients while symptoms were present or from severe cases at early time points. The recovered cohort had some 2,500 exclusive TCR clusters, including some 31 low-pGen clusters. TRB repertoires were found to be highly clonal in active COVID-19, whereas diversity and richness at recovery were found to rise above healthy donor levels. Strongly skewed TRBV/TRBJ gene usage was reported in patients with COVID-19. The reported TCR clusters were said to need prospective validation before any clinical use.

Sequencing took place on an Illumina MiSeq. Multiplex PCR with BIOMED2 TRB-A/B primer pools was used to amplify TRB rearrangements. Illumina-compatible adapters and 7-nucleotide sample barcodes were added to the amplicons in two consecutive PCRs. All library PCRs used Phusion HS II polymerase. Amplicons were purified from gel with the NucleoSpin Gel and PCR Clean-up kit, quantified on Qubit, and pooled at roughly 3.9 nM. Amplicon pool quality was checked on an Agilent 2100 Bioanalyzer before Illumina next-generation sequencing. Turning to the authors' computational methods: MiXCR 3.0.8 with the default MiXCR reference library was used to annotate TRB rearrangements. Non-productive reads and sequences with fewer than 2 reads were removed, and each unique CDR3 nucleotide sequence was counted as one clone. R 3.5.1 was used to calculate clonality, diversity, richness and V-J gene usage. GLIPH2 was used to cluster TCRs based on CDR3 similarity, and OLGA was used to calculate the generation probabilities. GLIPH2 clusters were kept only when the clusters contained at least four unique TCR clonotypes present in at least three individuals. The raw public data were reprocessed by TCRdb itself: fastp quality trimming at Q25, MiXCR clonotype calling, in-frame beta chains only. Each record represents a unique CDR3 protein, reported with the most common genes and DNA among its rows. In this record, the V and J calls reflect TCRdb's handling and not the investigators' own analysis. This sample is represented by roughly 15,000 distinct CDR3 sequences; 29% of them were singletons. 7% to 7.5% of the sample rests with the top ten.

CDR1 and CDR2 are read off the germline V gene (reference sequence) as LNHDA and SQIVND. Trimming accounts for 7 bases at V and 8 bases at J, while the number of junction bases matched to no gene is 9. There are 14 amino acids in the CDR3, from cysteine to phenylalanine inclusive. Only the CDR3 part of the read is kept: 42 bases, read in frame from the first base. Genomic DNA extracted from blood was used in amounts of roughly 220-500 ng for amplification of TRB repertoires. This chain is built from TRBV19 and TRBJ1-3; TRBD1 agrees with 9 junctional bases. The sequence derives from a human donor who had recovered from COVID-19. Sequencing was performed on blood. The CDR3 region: CASTKQGASDTIYF. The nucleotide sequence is TGTGCCAGTACCAAACAGGGGGCATCGGACACCATATATTTT.